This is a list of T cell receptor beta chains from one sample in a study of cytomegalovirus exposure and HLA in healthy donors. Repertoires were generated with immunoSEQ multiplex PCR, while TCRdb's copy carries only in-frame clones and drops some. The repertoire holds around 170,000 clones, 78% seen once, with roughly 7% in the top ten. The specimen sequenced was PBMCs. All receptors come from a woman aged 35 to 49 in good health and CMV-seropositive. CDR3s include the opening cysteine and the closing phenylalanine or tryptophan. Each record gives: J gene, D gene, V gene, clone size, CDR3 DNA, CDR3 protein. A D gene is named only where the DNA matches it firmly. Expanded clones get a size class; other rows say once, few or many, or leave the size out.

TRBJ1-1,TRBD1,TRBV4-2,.,TGTGCCAGCAGCAATGCAGGGGGTCGGGACACTGAAGCTTTCTTT,CASSNAGGRDTEAFF
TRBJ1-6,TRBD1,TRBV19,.,TGTGCCAGTAGTGGGACAGTGGTCTATTCACCCCTCCACTTT,CASSGTVVYSPLHF
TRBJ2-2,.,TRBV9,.,TGTGCCAGCAGCGTAGCACAGTTGACCGGGGAGCTGTTTTTT,CASSVAQLTGELFF
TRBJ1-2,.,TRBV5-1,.,TGCGCCAGCAGCTTGGGGACACCTGCTAACTATGGCTACACCTTC,CASSLGTPANYGYTF
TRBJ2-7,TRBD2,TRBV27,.,TGTGCCAGCAGTTTAGAGCGGGGTTCATCCGAGCAGTACTTC,CASSLERGSSEQYF
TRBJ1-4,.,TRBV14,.,TGTGCCAGCAGCCATAGGGCGGGGATCAATGAAAAACTGTTTTTT,CASSHRAGINEKLFF
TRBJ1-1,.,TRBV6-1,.,TGTGCCAGCATTAGGAACACTGAAGCTTTCTTT,CASIRNTEAFF
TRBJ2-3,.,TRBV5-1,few,TGCGCCAGCAGCTTGCGCGGGGTTTCCACAGATACGCAGTATTTT,CASSLRGVSTDTQYF
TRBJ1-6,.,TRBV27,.,TGTGCCAGCAGTTTCCATCACTTGAATTCACCCCTCCACTTT,CASSFHHLNSPLHF
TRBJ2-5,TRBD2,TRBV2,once,TGTGCCAGCAGTCCAGAACGAGCGGGGGGCAGCGAGACCCAGTACTTC,CASSPERAGGSETQYF
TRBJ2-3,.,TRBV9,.,TGTGCCAGCAGCGTTCGAGGAACTGGGGATACGCAGTATTTT,CASSVRGTGDTQYF
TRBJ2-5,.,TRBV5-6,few,TGTGCCAGCAGCTTGGCCGGGAGAGGCCAAGAGACCCAGTACTTC,CASSLAGRGQETQYF
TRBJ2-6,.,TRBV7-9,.,TGTGCCAGCAGCTTTGGTATAGCGTTAGATCAGTCTGGGGCCAACGTCCTGACTTTC,CASSFGIALDQSGANVLTF
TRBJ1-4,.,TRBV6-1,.,TGTGCCACCCAAGGGGGAGCTAATGAAAAACTGTTTTTT,CATQGGANEKLFF
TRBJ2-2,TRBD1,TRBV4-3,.,TGCGCCAGCAGCGCAAACAGGGGGCCCAGTACCGGGGAGCTGTTTTTT,CASSANRGPSTGELFF
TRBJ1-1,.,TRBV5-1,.,TGCGCCAGCAGCTTGGAGGCCAGGGTAAACACTGAAGCTTTCTTT,CASSLEARVNTEAFF
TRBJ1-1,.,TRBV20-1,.,TGCAGTGCGGGGACTTCTCTCGCGGCTTTCTTT,CSAGTSLAAFF
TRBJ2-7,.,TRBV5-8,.,TGTGCCAGCAGCTCCGACTGGGTCTCCTACGAGCAGTACTTC,CASSSDWVSYEQYF
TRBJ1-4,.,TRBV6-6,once,TGTGCCAGCAGTATTTATGCAACTAATGAAAAACTGTTTTTT,CASSIYATNEKLFF
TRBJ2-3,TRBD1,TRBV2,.,TGTGCCAGCAGTTCAGGGGGAGATACGCAGTATTTT,CASSSGGDTQYF
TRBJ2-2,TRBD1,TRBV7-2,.,TGTGCCAGCAGCTTAGATTCGCAGGGGGTCGGGGAGCTGTTTTTT,CASSLDSQGVGELFF
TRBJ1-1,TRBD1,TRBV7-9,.,TGTTCCAGCAGCTTACGGACAGGGTCTATGAACACTGAAGCTTTCTTT,CSSSLRTGSMNTEAFF
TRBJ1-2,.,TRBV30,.,TGTGCCTGGAGTGTACAAGGGGCGAACTATGGCTACACCTTC,CAWSVQGANYGYTF
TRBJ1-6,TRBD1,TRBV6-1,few,TGTGCCAGCAGTGACTTGGGCCGACAGGGGGATTCACCCCTCCACTTT,CASSDLGRQGDSPLHF
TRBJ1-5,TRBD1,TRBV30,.,TGTGCCTGGGCCGACAGGGGCAATCAGCCCCAGCATTTT,CAWADRGNQPQHF
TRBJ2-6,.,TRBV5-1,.,TGCGCCAGCAGCAGCGCAGGGCCTGGGGCCAACGTCCTGACTTTC,CASSSAGPGANVLTF
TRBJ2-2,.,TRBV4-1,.,TGCGCCAGCAGCCAAGATAATGCGTACACCGGGGAGCTGTTTTTT,CASSQDNAYTGELFF
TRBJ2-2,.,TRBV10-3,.,TGTGCCATCAGTGAGGAGCAGAACACCGGGGAGCTGTTTTTT,CAISEEQNTGELFF
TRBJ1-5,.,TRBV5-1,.,TGCGCCAGCAGGATCGACAGTAATAGCAATCAGCCCCAGCATTTT,CASRIDSNSNQPQHF
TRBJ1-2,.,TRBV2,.,TGTGCCAGCAGTTCCCGGACAGAAACTACCTATGGCTACACCTTC,CASSSRTETTYGYTF
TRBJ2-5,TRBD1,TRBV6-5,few,TGTGCCAGCAGTTACTCGAAGGGGGCGGGCAGGGAGACCCAGTACTTC,CASSYSKGAGRETQYF
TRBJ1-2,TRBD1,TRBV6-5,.,TGTGCCAGCAGTTCGCCCGACAGGGCACATGGCTACACCTTC,CASSSPDRAHGYTF
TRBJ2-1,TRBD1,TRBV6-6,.,TGTGCCAGCAGTTACTCAGGACAGGGGGCTAATGAGCAGTTCTTC,CASSYSGQGANEQFF
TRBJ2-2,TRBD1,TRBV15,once,TGTGCCACCAGCAGGGGGACAGGGCAAAACACCGGGGAGCTGTTTTTT,CATSRGTGQNTGELFF
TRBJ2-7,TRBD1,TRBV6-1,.,TGTGCCACTCTCCGACAGGGTCGTCCGGGGCGGTACTTC,CATLRQGRPGRYF
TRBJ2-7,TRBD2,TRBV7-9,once,TGTGCCAGCAGCCTAACCCCGGGGACTAGCGGGTCCCGCGAGCAGTACTTC,CASSLTPGTSGSREQYF
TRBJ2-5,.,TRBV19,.,TGTGCCAGTAGTATGCGGAGTGCTGGGGAGACCCAGTACTTC,CASSMRSAGETQYF
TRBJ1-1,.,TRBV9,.,TGTGCCAGCAGCGCTAGGGGATCAGTGAACACTGAAGCTTTCTTT,CASSARGSVNTEAFF
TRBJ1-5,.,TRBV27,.,TGTGCCAGTAGAAGCGCCGGGACACCGTATAGCAATCAGCCCCAGCATTTT,CASRSAGTPYSNQPQHF
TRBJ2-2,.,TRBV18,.,TGTGCCAGCTCAGCCGACAGGCCATCATTTACGAACACCGGGGAGCTGTTTTTT,CASSADRPSFTNTGELFF
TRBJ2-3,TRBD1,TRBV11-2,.,TGTGCCAGCAGCCCAGATAGGGACAGGAGATTAGATACGCAGTATTTT,CASSPDRDRRLDTQYF
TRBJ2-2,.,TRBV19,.,TGTGCCAGTAGGCCGGGACAAAAGACCGGGGAGCTGTTTTTT,CASRPGQKTGELFF
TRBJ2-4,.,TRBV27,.,TGTGCCAGCAGCCGAAGTCCGGACAGCCTCTTAAATCCCAAAAACATTCAGTACTTC,CASSRSPDSLLNPKNIQYF
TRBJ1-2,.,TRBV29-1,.,TGCAGCGCTGTACAGGGAGACTATGGCTACACCTTC,CSAVQGDYGYTF
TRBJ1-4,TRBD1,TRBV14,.,TGTGCCAGCAGCCAAAGGACAGGGCTTCGAAAACTGTTTTTT,CASSQRTGLRKLFF
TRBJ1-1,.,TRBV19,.,TGTGCCAGTAGAACCCCATGGGCAGGGAAGGAAGCTTTCTTT,CASRTPWAGKEAFF
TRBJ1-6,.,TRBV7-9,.,TGTGCCAGCAGCTCAGGCACCATTAATTCACCCCTCCACTTT,CASSSGTINSPLHF
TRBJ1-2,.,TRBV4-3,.,TGCGCCAGCAGCCAAGATTTACACCGGGTTTCGACTAACTATGGCTACACCTTC,CASSQDLHRVSTNYGYTF
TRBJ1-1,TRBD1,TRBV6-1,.,TGTGCCAGCAGTGAAGCCCACTTGGGACAGACGAACACTGAAGCTTTCTTT,CASSEAHLGQTNTEAFF
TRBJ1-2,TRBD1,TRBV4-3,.,TGCGCCAGCAGCCAAGATGGGCGACAGGGGAGAGGCTACACCTTC,CASSQDGRQGRGYTF
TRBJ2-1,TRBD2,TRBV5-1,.,TGCGCCAGCAGCGTGGGGGGGGGATCCTACAATGAGCAGTTCTTC,CASSVGGGSYNEQFF
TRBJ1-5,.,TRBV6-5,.,TGTGCCAGCCGGGAAGCGGGCCTTAATCAGCCCCAGCATTTT,CASREAGLNQPQHF
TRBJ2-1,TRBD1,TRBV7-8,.,TGTGCCAGCAGCGGAGGGACAGGGCAATTTGGTGAGCAGTTCTTC,CASSGGTGQFGEQFF
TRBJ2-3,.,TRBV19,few,TGTGCCAGTAATCACAGGGGGGGAGATACGCAGTATTTT,CASNHRGGDTQYF